Following are 32 T cell receptor beta chains from one sample sequenced in a study of cytotoxic CD8 clonotypes in ibrutinib-treated CLL. Using immunoSEQ multiplex PCR, the repertoire was profiled, and TCRdb retains in-frame clones only, with some absent. The sample has tens of thousands of clones, 57% seen once. This sample comprised PBMCs, obtained before ibrutinib treatment. The receptors originated from a human donor with chronic lymphocytic leukemia.

Many counts were recorded for this clone. The chain joins TRBV11-2 to TRBJ2-7, with 8 bases that match TRBD1. CDR1 SGHAT and CDR2 FQNNGV come from the germline V gene. The J segment lost 3 bases and the V segment lost 0 bases, leaving 13 bases of the junction unmatched. The CDR3 has 18 amino acids. The DNA for the CDR3 is TGTGCCAGCAGCTTAGATTCCTACCCAGGGGGCTTCGGCTACGAGCAGTACTTC. Translating it yields CASSLDSYPGGFGYEQYF.

This clone has a single count. The chain employs TRBV7-9 and TRBJ1-3; D unclear. Looked up from germline, CDR1 is SEHNR and CDR2 is FQNEAQ (reference sequence). This CDR3 comprises 16 residues. Trimming left V 2 bases short and J 0 bases short, with 11 bases between. CDR3: CASSLFSSRSGNTIYF. CDR3 sequence (DNA): TGTGCCAGCAGCTTATTTAGCAGTCGCTCTGGAAACACCATATATTTT.

The CDR3 loop is CASSENRELGGETQYF. The CDR3 coding sequence is TGCGCCAGCAGTGAGAACCGGGAACTAGGCGGCGAGACCCAGTACTTC. V gene TRBV10-1 combines with J gene TRBJ2-5; TRBD2 might be the D (5 bases). Germline V CDR1 and CDR2: WNHNN, SYGVQD (reference sequence). Trimming took off 2 bases at V and 5 bases at J, with 18 bases between the two ends. The CDR3 sequence is 16 residues long.

The chain recombines TRBV4-1 with TRBJ1-3; possibly TRBD1 for D (5 bases). The CDR3 runs to 16 residues. V lost 4 bases, J lost 2 bases, and 15 bases lay in between. Germline V CDR1 and CDR2: MGHRA, YSYEKL. CDR3 nucleotides: TGCGCCAGCAGCCCCTTTTCCGGGACGGCTGGAAACACCATATATTTT. Residues: CASSPFSGTAGNTIYF.

The rearrangement uses TRBV6-1 and TRBJ2-5; no definite D call. Per the germline V gene, CDR1 is MNHNS and CDR2 is SASEGT. The V end was cut by 2 bases, the J end by 7 bases, with 11 bases between. The CDR3 length is 13 residues. CDR3 sequence (DNA): TGTGCCAGCAGTGAATCCCGCGTGGGGACCCAGTACTTC. This translates into CASSESRVGTQYF.

The chain is built from TRBV7-2 and TRBJ2-7; 12 bases align to TRBD2. V gave up 1 base and J gave up 2 bases; unmatched junction bases: 9. In germline, CDR1 is SGHTA, CDR2 FQGNSA. CDR3 length: 18 residues. The CDR3 is CASSLVRTSGMRAYEQYF. CDR3 sequence (DNA): TGTGCCAGCAGCTTAGTTCGGACTAGCGGGATGCGAGCCTACGAGCAGTACTTC.

A single count supports this clone. V is TRBV10-3 and J is TRBJ2-1; D is possibly TRBD1 (6 bases). From germline, CDR1 is ENHRY and CDR2 SYGVKD. V lost 4 bases and J 4 bases, leaving 11 bases between the germline ends. The CDR3 length is 14 residues. The CDR3 loop is CAISGGPGYNEQFF. The CDR3 nucleotides read TGTGCCATCAGTGGGGGGCCGGGGTACAATGAGCAGTTCTTC.

This rearrangement joins TRBV19 to TRBJ1-5; the D gene is possibly TRBD1 (6 bases). Looked up from germline, CDR1 is LNHDA and CDR2 is SQIVND (reference sequence). The CDR3 covers 16 residues. V was trimmed by 1 base and J by 2 bases, leaving 12 bases between them. As DNA, the CDR3 is TGTGCCAGTAGTATAGGAGGAGGGGGAGGCAATCAGCCCCAGCATTTT. Translation gives CASSIGGGGGNQPQHF.

The chain has TRBV5-5 and TRBJ2-7, with TRBD1 matching over 7 bases. Germline V gene data show CDR1 as SGHKS and CDR2 as YYEKEE (reference sequence). This CDR3 has 13 residues. Losses at the gene ends were 2 bases for V and 2 bases for J; bases not matched to a gene: 1. The CDR3 DNA sequence: TGTGCCAGCAGCTTCAGGGGGACCTACGAGCAGTACTTC. Its translation: CASSFRGTYEQYF.

This clone was seen only a few times. The genes are TRBV5-1 and TRBJ2-1; D not resolved. Trimming removed 0 bases at V and 5 bases at J, with 6 bases between. The CDR3 consists of 13 residues. CDR1 SGHRS and CDR2 YFSETQ come from the germline V gene. This CDR3 is CASSLDGHNEQFF. CDR3 DNA: TGCGCCAGCAGCTTGGACGGACACAATGAGCAGTTCTTC.

The J gene is TRBJ1-2, the V gene TRBV11-2; 8 positions agree with TRBD1. The CDR3 is made up of 15 amino acids. Per germline, CDR1 SGHAT and CDR2 FQNNGV. V trimming: 5 bases; J trimming: 8 bases; junction bases outside the gene matches: 13. The CDR3 protein is CASSPSGRGHRGYTF. CDR3 nucleotide sequence: TGTGCCAGCAGCCCCTCCGGCAGGGGGCATAGAGGCTACACCTTC.

The chain links TRBV4-3 to TRBJ2-3, with D possibly TRBD2 on 6 matching bases. The ends were cut back, 0 bases at V and 4 bases at J, with 11 bases in the middle. The V gene's germline CDR1 is LGHNA and CDR2 YSLEER. This CDR3 is 15 amino acids long. This CDR3 reads CASSQEAGVADTQYF. The CDR3 bases are TGCGCCAGCAGCCAAGAAGCGGGCGTTGCAGATACGCAGTATTTT.

V is TRBV2 and J is TRBJ1-4; 7 bases align to TRBD1. The CDR3 runs 15 residues. Germline values: CDR1 SNHLY, CDR2 FYNNEI. V shed 5 bases and J 5 bases; nucleotides not matched to a gene: 8. CDR3 residues: CASSPQGSLNEKLFF. The CDR3 bases are TGTGCCAGCAGTCCACAGGGGTCCCTAAATGAAAAACTGTTTTTT.

The chain recombines TRBV7-8 with TRBJ2-3; D unclear. The CDR3 contains 13 residues. Germline V lookup: CDR1 SGHVS, CDR2 FQNEAQ. Trimming stripped 0 bases from V and 7 bases from J, with 8 bases between. Written as DNA, the CDR3 is TGTGCCAGCAGCTTAGCGTTGGCTTATACGCAGTATTTT. Protein sequence: CASSLALAYTQYF.

The rearrangement uses TRBV9 and TRBJ2-3, with 10 bases identical to TRBD1. Germline CDR1 reads SGDLS; CDR2 reads YYNGEE. V shed 7 bases, J shed 2 bases, and the junction held 1 base outside the gene matches. The CDR3 has 13 amino acids. The CDR3, as DNA: TGTGCCAGCGGGACAGGGGACACAGATACGCAGTATTTT. It is translated as CASGTGDTDTQYF.

The V call is TRBV29-1, the J call TRBJ1-6; tentative D call: TRBD1 (5 bases). The CDR3 spans 14 residues. Trimming took 6 bases from V and 5 from J, leaving 14 bases between them. The germline V gene encodes CDR1 SQVTM and CDR2 ANQGSEA. CDR3 residues: CSVSGGTNNSPLHF. In nucleotides, the CDR3 is TGCAGCGTCTCCGGGGGGACGAATAATTCACCCCTCCACTTT.

This chain connects TRBV10-2 to TRBJ2-3; a possible D gene is TRBD2 (7 bases). Per germline, CDR1 WSHSY and CDR2 SAAADI. The CDR3 has 17 residues. Trimming removed 6 bases from V and 2 bases from J, with 21 bases in between. CDR3 sequence: CASRPHGGGGNTDTQYF. In DNA form, the CDR3 reads TGCGCCAGCAGACCCCATGGGGGCGGGGGTAACACAGATACGCAGTATTTT.

The rearrangement joins TRBV9 to TRBJ2-2; D is uncertain. V shed 0 bases and J shed 5 bases, with 11 bases lying between them. The CDR3 covers 15 residues. Looked up from germline, CDR1 is SGDLS and CDR2 is YYNGEE. The CDR3 reads CASSVDHGLTGELFF. The CDR3 coding sequence is TGTGCCAGCAGCGTAGATCACGGATTAACCGGGGAGCTGTTTTTT.

The rearrangement uses TRBV11-2 and TRBJ2-2, with TRBD1 identical over 9 bases. The CDR3 runs to 17 residues. The junction had 8 bases not matched to a gene; V was cut back by 1 base and J by 5 bases. Germline assignment: CDR1 SGHAT and CDR2 FQNNGV. The CDR3 loop reads CASSLASGTGRTGELFF. For the CDR3, the DNA is TGTGCCAGCAGCTTAGCATCCGGGACAGGGAGGACCGGGGAGCTGTTTTTT.

CDR3 in amino acids: CASSPGPTQYF. The CDR3 coding sequence is TGTGCCAGCAGCCCAGGTCCTACGCAGTATTTT. V usage is TRBV7-9 and J usage is TRBJ2-3; D unresolved. Germline V gene sequence: CDR1 SEHNR, CDR2 FQNEAQ (reference sequence). This CDR3 is built from 11 residues. Trimming removed 5 bases from V and 8 bases from J, with 8 bases in between. The full variable domain, its missing parts supplied by reference TRBV7-9 and TRBJ2-3, is DTGVSQNPRHKITKRGQNVTFRCDPISEHNRLYWYRQTLGQGPEFLTYFQNEAQLEKSRLLSDRFSAERPKGSFSTLEIQRTEQGDSAMYLCASSPGPTQYFGPGTRLTVL.

For this clone: Other DNA sequences in this specimen translate into the identical CDR3. V and J are TRBV7-6 and TRBJ2-3; 9 bases fit TRBD2. CDR1 SGHVS and CDR2 FNYEAQ come from the germline V gene. With V trimmed by 1 base and J by 4 bases, 3 bases remained unmatched. The CDR3 covers 15 residues. The CDR3 loop reads CASSLELAGADTQYF. The CDR3 DNA follows: TGTGCCAGCAGCTTAGAGTTAGCGGGAGCAGATACGCAGTATTTT. Filled out from reference TRBV7-6 and TRBJ2-3, the complete variable domain reads GAGVSQSPRYKVTKRGQDVALRCDPISGHVSLYWYRQALGQGPEFLTYFNYEAQQDKSGLPNDRFSAERPEGSISTLTIQRTEQRDSAMYRCASSLELAGADTQYFGPGTRLTVL.

V and J are TRBV5-1 and TRBJ2-4; 12 bases are a match to TRBD2. CDR3 length: 15 residues. Per the germline V gene, CDR1 is SGHRS and CDR2 is YFSETQ. The trim removed 3 bases at V and 6 bases at J, leaving 4 bases unmatched. CDR3 residues: CASSSQGLAGNIQYF. The CDR3 DNA sequence: TGCGCCAGCAGCTCACAGGGACTAGCGGGAAACATTCAGTACTTC. The complete variable domain, with remaining parts taken from reference TRBV5-1 and TRBJ2-4, reads KAGVTQTPRYLIKTRGQQVTLSCSPISGHRSVSWYQQTPGQGLQFLFEYFSETQRNKGNFPGRFSGRQFSNSRSEMNVSTLELGDSALYLCASSSQGLAGNIQYFGAGTRLSVL.

The chain has TRBV11-2 and TRBJ2-1; unclear D gene. This CDR3 is 13 amino acids long. Germline-derived CDR1 and CDR2 are SGHAT and FQNNGV. Trimming took 4 bases from V and 8 from J, leaving 12 bases between them. For the CDR3, the DNA is TGTGCCAGCAGCTCAGGAAATAGGTATGAGCAGTTCTTC. It encodes CASSSGNRYEQFF. The full variable domain, with the rest looked up from reference TRBV11-2 and TRBJ2-1, is EAGVAQSPRYKIIEKRQSVAFWCNPISGHATLYWYQQILGQGPKLLIQFQNNGVVDDSQLPKDRFSAERLKGVDSTLKIQPAKLEDSAVYLCASSSGNRYEQFFGPGTRLTVL.

The chain combines TRBV4-3 with TRBJ2-7; D gene ambiguous. Germline CDR1 reads LGHNA; CDR2 reads YSLEER. The CDR3 is 14 amino acids. The V end lost 4 bases, the J end lost 2 bases, and 12 bases lay between the germline ends. CDR3 region: CASSLHRITYEQYF. CDR3 nucleotides: TGCGCCAGCAGCCTACACAGAATAACCTACGAGCAGTACTTC.

The CDR3 loop reads CATTLDRAPDTQYF. The CDR3 DNA sequence: TGTGCCACCACCCTGGACAGGGCACCAGATACGCAGTATTTT. The V and J genes are TRBV15 and TRBJ2-3; 8 bases match TRBD1. The CDR3 has 14 residues. J lost 4 bases, V lost 7 bases, and 7 bases had no gene match. The germline V gene encodes CDR1 LNHNV and CDR2 YYDKDF (reference sequence).

This chain uses TRBV19 with TRBJ1-4; D unresolved. The ends were cut back, 3 bases at V and 4 bases at J, with 18 bases in the middle. This CDR3 is built from 17 residues. The germline CDR1 and CDR2 sequences are LNHDA and SQIVND (reference sequence). The CDR3 loop reads CASSMMVFWQVNEKLFF. The DNA of the CDR3 is TGTGCCAGTAGTATGATGGTATTCTGGCAGGTTAATGAAAAACTGTTTTTT.

This clone was observed a few times. The CDR3 DNA reads TGTGCCAGCAGCTCGACTAGCGGGGACAATGAGCAGTTCTTC. This sequence encodes CASSSTSGDNEQFF. The chain is built from TRBV7-3 and TRBJ2-1; 11 bases map to TRBD2. Germline CDR1 and CDR2: SGHTA and FQGTGA. The CDR3 loop spans 14 amino acids. Trimming removed 4 bases from V and 5 bases from J; junction bases left unmatched: 1.

The chain joins TRBV18 to TRBJ2-7; 8 bases line up with TRBD1. Looked up from germline, CDR1 is KGHSH and CDR2 is LQKENI. This CDR3 spans 15 amino acids. With V trimmed by 2 bases and J by 3 bases, 6 bases remained unmatched. The CDR3 protein is CASSPRQGSLYEQYF. CDR3 in DNA: TGTGCCAGCTCACCAAGACAGGGGTCCCTCTACGAGCAGTACTTC.

This chain joins TRBV7-6 and TRBJ1-4; no reliable D call. From germline, CDR1 is SGHVS and CDR2 FNYEAQ. The V end was cut by 7 bases, the J end by 8 bases, with 14 bases between. This CDR3 comprises 13 residues. The CDR3 nucleotides read TGTGCCAGCACCAAGGAGTTAGGGGAAAAACTGTTTTTT. As protein: CASTKELGEKLFF.

This clone has more than one count but fewer than ten. V gene TRBV18 combines with J gene TRBJ1-5, with unresolved D. The CDR3 length is 14 residues. From germline, CDR1 is KGHSH and CDR2 LQKENI. V was trimmed by 5 bases and J by 0 bases, leaving 8 bases between them. CDR3 protein: CASSSRNSNQPQHF. The CDR3, as DNA: TGTGCCAGCTCATCCCGGAATAGCAATCAGCCCCAGCATTTT.

The V gene is TRBV11-2, the J gene TRBJ2-1; 10 bases fit TRBD1. The germline V gene has CDR1 SGHAT and CDR2 FQNNGV. The CDR3 has 17 amino acids. V shed 1 base, J shed 4 bases, and the junction held 7 bases outside the gene matches. DNA of the CDR3: TGTGCCAGCAGCTTAGGCCTACCGGGACAGGGGTACAATGAGCAGTTCTTC. Protein product: CASSLGLPGQGYNEQFF.

The chain uses TRBV6-5 and TRBJ1-5; tentatively, D is TRBD1 (6 bases). Germline CDR1 and CDR2: MNHEY and SVGAGI. Trimming shortened V by 4 bases and J by 7 bases, and 8 bases separated the two germline ends. The CDR3 is made up of 12 amino acids. CDR3 nucleotides: TGTGCCAGCAGTTCACAGGGACAGCCCCAGCATTTT. Its protein product is CASSSQGQPQHF.